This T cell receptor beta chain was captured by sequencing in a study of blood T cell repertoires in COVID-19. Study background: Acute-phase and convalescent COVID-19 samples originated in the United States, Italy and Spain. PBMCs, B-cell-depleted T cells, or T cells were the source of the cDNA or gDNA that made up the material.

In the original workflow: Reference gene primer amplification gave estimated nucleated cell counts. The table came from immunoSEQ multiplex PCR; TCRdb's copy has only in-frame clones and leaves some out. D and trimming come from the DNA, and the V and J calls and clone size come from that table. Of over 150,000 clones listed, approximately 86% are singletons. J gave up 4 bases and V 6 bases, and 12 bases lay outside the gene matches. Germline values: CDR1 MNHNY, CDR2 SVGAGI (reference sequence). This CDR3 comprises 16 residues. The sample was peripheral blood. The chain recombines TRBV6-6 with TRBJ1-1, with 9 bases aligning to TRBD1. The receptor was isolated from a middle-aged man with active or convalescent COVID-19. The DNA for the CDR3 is TGTGCCAGCAGCCAGGGCGGGACAGGGAAGGGCACTGAAGCTTTCTTT. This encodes CASSQGGTGKGTEAFF.